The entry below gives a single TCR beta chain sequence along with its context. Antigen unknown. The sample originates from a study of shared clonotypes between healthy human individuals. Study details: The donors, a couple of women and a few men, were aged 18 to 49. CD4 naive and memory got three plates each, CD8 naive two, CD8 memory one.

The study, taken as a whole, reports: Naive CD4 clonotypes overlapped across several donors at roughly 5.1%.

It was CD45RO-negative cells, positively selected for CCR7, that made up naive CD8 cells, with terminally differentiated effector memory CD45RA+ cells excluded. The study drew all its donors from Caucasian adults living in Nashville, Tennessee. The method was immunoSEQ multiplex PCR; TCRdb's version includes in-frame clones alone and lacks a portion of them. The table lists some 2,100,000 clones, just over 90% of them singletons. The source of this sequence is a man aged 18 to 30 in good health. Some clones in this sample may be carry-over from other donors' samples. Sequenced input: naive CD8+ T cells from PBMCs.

The CDR3 coding sequence is TGTGCCATCAGGGCGACGGAGAACATGAACACTGAAGCTTTCTTT. Its protein is CAIRATENMNTEAFF. The V and J genes are TRBV10-3 and TRBJ1-1; D call uncertain. Trimming pared 6 bases from V and 0 bases from J, leaving 14 bases between. The germline CDR1 and CDR2 sequences are ENHRY and SYGVKD. The CDR3 is made up of 15 amino acids.